Listed below are T cell receptor beta chains from one sample, sequenced in a study. TCRdb passed the RT-PCR reads through MiXCR, listing each CDR3 protein once. The sample includes about 680,000 distinct CDR3 sequences, approximately 15% of them seen just once. Sequenced material: memory CD4+ T cells from blood. The source is a female donor in good health, serving as a healthy control. Each CDR3 is given with its conserved first and last residue. D genes are given only for firm matches. Size is stated for part of the rows, as once, few or many counts, or as a class when the clone is expanded.

J | size | D | V | DNA | CDR3
TRBJ1-1 | . | . | TRBV6-2/TRBV6-3 | TGTGCCAGCAGTTACTCGATGATAACTGAAGCTTTCTTT | CASSYSMITEAFF
TRBJ2-5 | few | . | TRBV7-2 | TGTGCCAGCAGCTTAGCGGTGGAGGGAGGAGAGACCCAGTACTTC | CASSLAVEGGETQYF
TRBJ1-1 | few | TRBD1 | TRBV20-1 | TGCAGTGCGGACCGGGACAGGGCCCTGGTCTCTCAAGCTTTCTTT | CSADRDRALVSQAFF
TRBJ1-2 | . | . | TRBV20-1 | TGCAGTGCCAGCAACCCGGACACCCAGGGCTACACCTTC | CSASNPDTQGYTF
TRBJ2-7 | few | . | TRBV6-2/TRBV6-3 | TGTGCCAGCAGGGGGTACGGACTGAGCTCCTACGAGCAGTACTTC | CASRGYGLSSYEQYF
TRBJ2-7 | . | TRBD1 | TRBV6-5 | TGTGCCAGCAGTTCCGGGACAGGGTGGGACGAGCAGTACTTC | CASSSGTGWDEQYF
TRBJ2-5 | . | TRBD1 | TRBV18 | TGTGCCAGCTCACCACGTAAAGGGGGCTTTATTAAACGTATTCCAAGCGAAGAGACCCAGTACTTC | CASSPRKGGFIKRIPSEETQYF
TRBJ2-2 | few | TRBD2 | TRBV12-3/TRBV12-4 | TGTGCCAGCAGACTACGGGGGGGCACCGGGGAGCTGTTTTTT | CASRLRGGTGELFF
TRBJ1-1 | . | . | TRBV20-1 | TGCAGTGCGGGAATCGGGGGTTACACTGAAGCTTTCTTT | CSAGIGGYTEAFF
TRBJ1-1 | many | TRBD1 | TRBV5-5 | TGTGCCAGCAGCCGAACGACAGGGGATGGGGGCACTGAAGCTTTCTTT | CASSRTTGDGGTEAFF
TRBJ2-2 | few | TRBD1 | TRBV7-7 | TGTGCCAGCAGCTTGAGGGGACAGAGCACCGGGGAGCTGTTTTTT | CASSLRGQSTGELFF
TRBJ1-1 | many | . | TRBV4-2 | TGTGCCAGCAGCCAAGATCCCTCGGGTGGGAAGGAAGCTTTCTTT | CASSQDPSGGKEAFF
TRBJ2-7 | many | TRBD2 | TRBV29-1 | TGCAGCGTTGAAGGAATCGTCGGACGTACGGGACTAGCTCACGAGCAGTACTTC | CSVEGIVGRTGLAHEQYF
TRBJ1-3 | few | . | TRBV4-3 | TGCGCCAGCAGCCAGAAGGACTCTAAGGATGGAAACACCATATATTTT | CASSQKDSKDGNTIYF
TRBJ2-2 | . | . | TRBV2 | TGTGCCAGGGGACAAGGGACCGGGGAGCTGTTTTTT | CARGQGTGELFF
TRBJ1-2 | many | . | TRBV7-9 | TGTGCCAGCAGCTTAGGTGGCGGCTTCGGGCCCGGCTACACCTTC | CASSLGGGFGPGYTF
TRBJ2-3 | . | TRBD2 | TRBV7-2 | TGTGCCAGCAGCCCCCGTGCGGGAGTGGTGGAAGCAGATACGCAGTATTTT | CASSPRAGVVEADTQYF
TRBJ2-3 | few | . | TRBV5-1 | TGCGCCAGCAGCTTGGAGCCTAGCGGCACAGATACGCAGTATTTT | CASSLEPSGTDTQYF
TRBJ2-7 | few | . | TRBV10-3 | TGTGCCATCAGGACGGGAACCAATCCTTCCTACGAGCAGTACTTC | CAIRTGTNPSYEQYF
TRBJ1-5 | . | TRBD1 | TRBV4-2 | TGTGCCAGCAGCCATCGGAGGACAGGGAACGAGGGCAATCAGCCCCAGCATTTT | CASSHRRTGNEGNQPQHF
TRBJ1-1 | . | . | TRBV4-1 | TGCGCCAGCAGCCCCAGTGGGCAGCAACGCACTGAAGCTTTCTTT | CASSPSGQQRTEAFF
TRBJ1-2 | . | . | TRBV3-1 | TGTGCCAGCAGCCAAGGGCGGTCAGGTTTGCTGGGCTACACCTTC | CASSQGRSGLLGYTF
TRBJ2-2 | few | TRBD2 | TRBV3-1 | TGTGCCAGCAGCCAAGATAGAAGCGGGAGTTGGCGCGGGGAGCTGTTTTTT | CASSQDRSGSWRGELFF
TRBJ2-3 | many | TRBD2 | TRBV9 | TGTGCCAGCAGCCGACTAGCGAGCACAGATACGCAGTATTTT | CASSRLASTDTQYF
TRBJ2-2 | many | . | TRBV12-3/TRBV12-4 | TGTGCCAGCAACCCCGCCCGGGTTCGCACCGGGGAGCTGTTTTTT | CASNPARVRTGELFF
TRBJ1-1 | . | TRBD1 | TRBV6-6 | TGTGCCAGCAGTCCCAAGGGGGCGGGGAGTACTGAAGCTTTCTTT | CASSPKGAGSTEAFF
TRBJ1-3 | . | . | TRBV9 | TGTGCCAGCAGCGTAGCTCCGGCGTCAGGAAACACCATATATTTT | CASSVAPASGNTIYF
TRBJ1-2 | . | . | TRBV20-1 | TGCAGTGCTACTCCGGGGGCTTACGGCTACACCTTC | CSATPGAYGYTF
TRBJ2-5 | many | . | TRBV12-3/TRBV12-4 | TGTGCCAGCAGTTTAGCGCTAGGGGGTCAAGAGACCCAGTACTTC | CASSLALGGQETQYF
TRBJ1-1 | . | . | TRBV20-1 | TGCAGTGCTAGTCTGCCCCACACTGAAGCTTTCTTT | CSASLPHTEAFF
TRBJ2-3 | many | . | TRBV20-1 | TGCAGTGCCAGGACTTCACCGACAGATACGCAGTATTTT | CSARTSPTDTQYF
TRBJ1-3 | few | TRBD1 | TRBV20-1 | TGCAGTGCTAGAGTGGACAGGGCGGGAGGAAACACCATATATTTT | CSARVDRAGGNTIYF
TRBJ1-4 | few | . | TRBV6-1 | TGTGCCAGCAGCCGGGACGGTGAAAAACTGTTTTTT | CASSRDGEKLFF
TRBJ1-1 | few | . | TRBV5-1 | TGCGCCAGCGTGCTGGAAATCTCGAACACTGAAGCTTTCTTT | CASVLEISNTEAFF